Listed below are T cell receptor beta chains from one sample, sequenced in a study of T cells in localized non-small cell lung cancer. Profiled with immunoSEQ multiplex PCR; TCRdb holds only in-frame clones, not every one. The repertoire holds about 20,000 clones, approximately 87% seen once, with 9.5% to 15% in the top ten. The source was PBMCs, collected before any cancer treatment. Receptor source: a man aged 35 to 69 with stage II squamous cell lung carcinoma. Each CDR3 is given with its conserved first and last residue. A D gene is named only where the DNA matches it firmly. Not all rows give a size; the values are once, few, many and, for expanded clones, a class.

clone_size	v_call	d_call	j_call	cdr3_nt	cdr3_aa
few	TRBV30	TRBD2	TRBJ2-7	TGTGCCTGGGGGGGGACTAGCGGTTTCTACGAGCAGTACTTC	CAWGGTSGFYEQYF
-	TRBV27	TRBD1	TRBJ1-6	TGTGCCAGCAGTTTATTGGACAGGGGAACACCCCTCCACTTT	CASSLLDRGTPLHF
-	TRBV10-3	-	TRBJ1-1	TGTGCCACACAAACGAACAACGAGGGAAAACCTGAAGCTTTCTTT	CATQTNNEGKPEAFF
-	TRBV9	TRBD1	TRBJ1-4	TGTGCCAGCAGCGCCCGTCCGGGACAGGCAAATGAAAAACTGTTTTTT	CASSARPGQANEKLFF
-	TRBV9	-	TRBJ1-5	TGTGCCAGCAGCCCCCATTTTGTCCCTACGGCCAATCAGCCCCAGCATTTT	CASSPHFVPTANQPQHF
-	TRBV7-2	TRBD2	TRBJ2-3	TGTGCCAGCACCCTACTCTCTAGCGGGGGAGTATTGACGCAGTATTTT	CASTLLSSGGVLTQYF
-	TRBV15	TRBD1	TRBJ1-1	TGTGCCACCAGCCCCCGGACAGGTTCCACTGAAGCTTTCTTT	CATSPRTGSTEAFF
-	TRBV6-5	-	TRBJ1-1	TGTGCCAGCAGATTCGATTTGGACACTGAAGCTTTCTTT	CASRFDLDTEAFF
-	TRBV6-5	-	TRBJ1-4	TGTGCCAGCAGTGCCTTGGCAACTAATGAAAAACTGTTTTTT	CASSALATNEKLFF
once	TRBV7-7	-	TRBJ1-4	TGTGCTAGCAGCCCCCCTGGTAGGAATGAAAAACTGTTTTTT	CASSPPGRNEKLFF
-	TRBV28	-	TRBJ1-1	TGTGCCAGCAGTTTGGGCCATGGAAACACTGAAGCTTTCTTT	CASSLGHGNTEAFF
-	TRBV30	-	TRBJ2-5	TGTGCCTGGAGGTCCCCGGGGGGCGGGACCCAGTACTTC	CAWRSPGGGTQYF
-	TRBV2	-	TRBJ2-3	TGTGCCAGCAGTCCCGGGACTCCGCCAGATACGCAGTATTTT	CASSPGTPPDTQYF
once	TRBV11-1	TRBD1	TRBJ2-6	TGTGCCAGCAGCTTAGCCCAGACAGGGGCCGGGGCCAACGTCCTGACTTTC	CASSLAQTGAGANVLTF
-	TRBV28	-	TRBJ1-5	TGTGCCAGCGGGCAGGGCAGCCAGCCCCAGCATTTT	CASGQGSQPQHF
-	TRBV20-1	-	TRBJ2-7	TGCAGTGCTAAAGGGACCGACGAGCAGTACTTC	CSAKGTDEQYF
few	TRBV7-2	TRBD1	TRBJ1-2	TGTGCCAGCAGCTTAGGAGTTACAGGGGGGGATGGCTACACCTTC	CASSLGVTGGDGYTF
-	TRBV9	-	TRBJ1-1	TGTGCCAGCGGGACGGCGCCGAACACTGAAGCTTTCTTT	CASGTAPNTEAFF
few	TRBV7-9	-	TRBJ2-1	TGTGCCAGCAGCTCTACTAGAAATGAGCAGTTCTTC	CASSSTRNEQFF
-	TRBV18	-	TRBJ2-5	TGTGCCAGCTCACCACAACGGGGGGCCCAAGAGACCCAGTACTTC	CASSPQRGAQETQYF
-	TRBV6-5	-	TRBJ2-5	TGTGCCAGCAGTTCCCCCAAAGCTGAAGAGACCCAGTACTTC	CASSSPKAEETQYF
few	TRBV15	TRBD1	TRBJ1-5	TGTGCCACCAGCGAGAGCCTACAGGGGGCGAGAGGTCAGCCCCAGCATTTT	CATSESLQGARGQPQHF
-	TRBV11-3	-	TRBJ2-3	TGTGCCAGCAGCTCTAGAGATACGCAGTATTTT	CASSSRDTQYF
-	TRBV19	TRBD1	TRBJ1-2	TGTGCCAGTACTCTAGGGACAGGGCACATTGGCTACACCTTC	CASTLGTGHIGYTF
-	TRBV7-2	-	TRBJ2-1	TGTGCCAGCAGCCAAGACTCCTACAATGAGCAGTTCTTC	CASSQDSYNEQFF
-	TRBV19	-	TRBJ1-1	TGTGCCAGTAGTATTTCAGCCTGGGGGAATGCTGAAGCTTTCTTT	CASSISAWGNAEAFF
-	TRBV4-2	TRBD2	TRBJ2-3	TGTGCCAGCAGCCAAGATTGGGGGGAGGGAGCAGATACGCAGTATTTT	CASSQDWGEGADTQYF
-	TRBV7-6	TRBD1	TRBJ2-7	TGTGCCAGCAGCTCCGGACAGGGGGCTTTGGACGAGCAGTACTTC	CASSSGQGALDEQYF
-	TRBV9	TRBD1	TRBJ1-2	TGTGCCAGCAGCGCGGGGACAGCCTATGGCTACACCTTC	CASSAGTAYGYTF
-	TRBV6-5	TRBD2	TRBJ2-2	TGTGCCAGCAGTTACTCGACTAGCGGGAACACCGGGGAGCTGTTTTTT	CASSYSTSGNTGELFF
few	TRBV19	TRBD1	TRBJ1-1	TGTGCCAGTCGACAGGGTCACACTGAAGCTTTCTTT	CASRQGHTEAFF
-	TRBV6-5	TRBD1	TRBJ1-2	TGTGCCAGCAGTTCTCCTCGACAGGGCGACTATGGCTACACCTTC	CASSSPRQGDYGYTF
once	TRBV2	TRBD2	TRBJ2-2	TGTGCCAGCAGTGACCCGGCGGGGGGGAACACCGGGGAGCTGTTTTTT	CASSDPAGGNTGELFF
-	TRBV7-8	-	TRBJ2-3	TGTGCCAGCAGCCCCCCGAGTACAGGGCCAGATACGCAGTATTTT	CASSPPSTGPDTQYF
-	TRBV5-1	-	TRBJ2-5	TGCGCCAGCAGCCTACAAGACAGTGAAGAGACCCAGTACTTC	CASSLQDSEETQYF
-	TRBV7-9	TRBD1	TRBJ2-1	TGTGCCAGCAGCTCGACAGGGGGCGGGAATGAGCAGTTCTTC	CASSSTGGGNEQFF
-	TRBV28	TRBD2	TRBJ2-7	TGTGCCAGCAGCACCCTCCTAGCGGCTCCATCCTACGAGCAGTACTTC	CASSTLLAAPSYEQYF
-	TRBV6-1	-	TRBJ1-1	TGTGCCAGCAGGGGAGGGGCGGTGATGAACACTGAAGCTTTCTTT	CASRGGAVMNTEAFF
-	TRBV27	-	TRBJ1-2	TGTGCCAGCAGTAACGGACAGCATAACTATGGCTACACCTTC	CASSNGQHNYGYTF
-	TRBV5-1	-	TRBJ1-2	TGCGCCAGCAGCTTGGCCCTCGGGCAGGGGTACGGCTACACCTTC	CASSLALGQGYGYTF
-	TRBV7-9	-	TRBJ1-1	TGTGCCAGCAGCCGGTCCCCGAGCACTGAAGCTTTCTTT	CASSRSPSTEAFF
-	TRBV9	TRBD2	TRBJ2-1	TGTGCCAGCAGCGTAGATAGCGGGATCTACAATGAGCAGTTCTTC	CASSVDSGIYNEQFF
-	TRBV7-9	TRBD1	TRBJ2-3	TGTGCCAGCAGCACCTGGACAGGGCGGCCAGATACGCAGTATTTT	CASSTWTGRPDTQYF
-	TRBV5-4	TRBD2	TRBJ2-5	TGTGCCAGCAGCGGAGGGCGAGCGGGGGGCCTCGAGACCCAGTACTTC	CASSGGRAGGLETQYF
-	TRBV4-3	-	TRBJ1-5	TGCGCCAGCAGCCAAGATTCCGGGTTTCAGCCCCAGCATTTT	CASSQDSGFQPQHF
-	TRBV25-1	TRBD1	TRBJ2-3	TGTGCCAGCAGCAGGGACAGGAGTCATACAGATACGCAGTATTTT	CASSRDRSHTDTQYF
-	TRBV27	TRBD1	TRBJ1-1	TGTGCCAGCAGCCTCGACAGGGCCGGGGGGAACACTGAAGCTTTCTTT	CASSLDRAGGNTEAFF
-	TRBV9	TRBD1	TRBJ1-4	TGTGCCAGCAGCCCGCGGACAGGGGAGGGTGAAAAACTGTTTTTT	CASSPRTGEGEKLFF
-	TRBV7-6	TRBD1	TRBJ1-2	TGTGCCAGCAGCCGGAGCAGGGGGCTGGGAGTTGGCTACACCTTC	CASSRSRGLGVGYTF
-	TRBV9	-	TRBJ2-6	TGTGCCAGCAGCGTAGTTGGGTATGGGGCCAACGTCCTGACTTTC	CASSVVGYGANVLTF
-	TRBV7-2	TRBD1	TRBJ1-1	TGTGCCAGCAGCTTAAGACAGGGGGCTGGTGAAGCTTTCTTT	CASSLRQGAGEAFF
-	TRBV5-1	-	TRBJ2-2	TGCGCCAGCGGCTCAGGGTCCCGTCAGGTGAACACCGGGGAGCTGTTTTTT	CASGSGSRQVNTGELFF
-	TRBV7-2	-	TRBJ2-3	TGTGCCAGCAGCCCGGGACTTCCCACAGATACGCAGTATTTT	CASSPGLPTDTQYF
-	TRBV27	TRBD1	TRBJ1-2	TGTGCCAGCAGTCTTCAGGGGGCCCAATATGGCTACACCTTC	CASSLQGAQYGYTF